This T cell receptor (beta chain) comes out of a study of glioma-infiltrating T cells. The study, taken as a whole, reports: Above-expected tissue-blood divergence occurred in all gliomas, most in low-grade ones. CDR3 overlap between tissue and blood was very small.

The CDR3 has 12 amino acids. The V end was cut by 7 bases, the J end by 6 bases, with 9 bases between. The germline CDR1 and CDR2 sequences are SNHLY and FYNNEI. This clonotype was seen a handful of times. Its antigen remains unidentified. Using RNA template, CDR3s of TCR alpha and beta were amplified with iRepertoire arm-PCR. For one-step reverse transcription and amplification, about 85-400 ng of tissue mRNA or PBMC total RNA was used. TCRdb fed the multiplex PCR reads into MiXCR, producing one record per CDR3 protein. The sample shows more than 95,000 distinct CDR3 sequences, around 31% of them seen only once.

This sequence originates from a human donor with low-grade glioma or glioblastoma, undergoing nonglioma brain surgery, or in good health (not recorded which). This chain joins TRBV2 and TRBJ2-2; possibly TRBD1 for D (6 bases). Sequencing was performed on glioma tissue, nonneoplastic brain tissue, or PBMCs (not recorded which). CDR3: CASTRQAGELFF. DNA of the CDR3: TGTGCCAGCACACGACAGGCCGGGGAGCTGTTTTTT.